The 7 T cell receptor beta chains below come from one sample, sequenced in a study of beta chain features in type 1 diabetes. The authors reverse transcribed all of the isolated RNA, so sequencing captured expressed TCRB transcripts. Assay used: immunoSEQ multiplex PCR; TCRdb lists only in-frame clones, some missing. The sample lists 600,000 to 700,000 clones, roughly 12% seen once, with 0.095% to 0.15% in the top ten. Their antigens are not known. General study points: TCRB CDR3s were moderately but significantly shorter in Type 1 diabetes patients in all four CD4+ subsets.

Sequenced sample: naive CD4+ T cells from blood. The receptors originated from a young man with type 1 diabetes.

This clone was seen a handful of times. V gene TRBV27 combines with J gene TRBJ2-7, with 9 bases that match TRBD1. The CDR3 is 14 amino acids. The junction had 11 bases not matched to a gene; V was cut back by 8 bases and J by 6 bases. Germline CDR1 MNHEY, CDR2 SMNVEV (reference sequence). As DNA, the CDR3 is TGTGCCAGCTGTCGGGGACAGGGTTCTTTCGAGCAGTACTTC. It is translated as CASCRGQGSFEQYF.

This clone was observed a handful of times. The chain is built from TRBV9 and TRBJ1-3; D might be TRBD1 (5 bases). Germline V CDR1 and CDR2: SGDLS, YYNGEE. This CDR3 is built from 17 residues. Trimming removed 4 bases from V and 4 bases from J, with 21 bases in between. CDR3 protein: CASSPAGTQGTGNTIYF. CDR3 nucleotides: TGTGCCAGCAGCCCGGCCGGGACTCAGGGAACGGGAAACACCATATATTTT. The variable domain in full, with the rest retrieved from reference TRBV9 and TRBJ1-3, is DSGVTQTPKHLITATGQRVTLRCSPRSGDLSVYWYQQSLDQGLQFLIQYYNGEERAKGNILERFSAQQFPDLHSELNLSSLELGDSALYFCASSPAGTQGTGNTIYFGEGSWLTVV.

The rearrangement links TRBV2 to TRBJ1-2, with 8 bases that match TRBD1. CDR1 is SNHLY, CDR2 FYNNEI, per germline. This CDR3 is built from 17 residues. J gave up 4 bases and V 1 base, and 11 bases lay outside the gene matches. The CDR3 loop is CASSEGGPRTGRYGYTF. The CDR3 DNA reads as TGTGCCAGCAGTGAAGGCGGGCCCAGGACAGGGCGCTATGGCTACACCTTC.

This clone has a handful of counts. The rearrangement joins TRBV5-4 to TRBJ2-5; D gene unclear. Germline V CDR1 and CDR2: SGHNT, YYREEE (reference sequence). This CDR3 has 12 amino acids. V dropped 3 bases and J dropped 1 base, with 4 bases sitting between them. Written as DNA, the CDR3 is TGTGCCAGCAGCTGGGGCCAAGAGACCCAGTACTTC. It specifies CASSWGQETQYF.

The gene calls are TRBV14 and TRBJ2-3, with 9 bases lining up with TRBD2. CDR1 and CDR2 from the germline V gene are SGHDN and FVKESK. The CDR3 consists of 15 residues. Losses at the gene ends were 2 bases for V and 6 bases for J; bases not matched to a gene: 6. CDR3 sequence: CASSQRAGGEDTQYF. CDR3 coding DNA: TGTGCCAGCAGCCAACGAGCGGGGGGTGAGGATACGCAGTATTTT.

This clone turned up a few times. The rearrangement joins TRBV7-6 to TRBJ2-3, with D unclear. V gave up 1 base and J gave up 5 bases, with 7 bases separating them. This CDR3 spans 13 amino acids. The germline V gene has CDR1 SGHVS and CDR2 FNYEAQ. The CDR3 spells CASSLGAGDTQYF. The CDR3 DNA reads as TGTGCCAGCAGCTTAGGGGCTGGAGATACGCAGTATTTT.

This rearrangement joins TRBV29-1 to TRBJ1-2; tentatively, D is TRBD1 (5 bases). V lost 5 bases and J lost 1, with 11 bases in between. The CDR3 spans 13 residues. CDR1 is SQVTM and CDR2 is ANQGSEA in the germline V gene. CDR3 loop: CSVRDRLNYGYTF. The CDR3, as DNA: TGCAGCGTTAGGGACCGCCTTAACTATGGCTACACCTTC.